The clone carrying this TCR beta chain was observed a few times. The data originate from a study of blood T cells in healthy people across ages. Germline V gene data show CDR1 as MGHDK and CDR2 as SYGVNS. Trimming at V came to 1 base and at J to 7 bases, leaving 9 bases not matched to a gene. This CDR3 contains 16 residues. For the second PCR, which ran for about 7 to 11 cycles, a sample-barcoded 5' primer and a J-beta primer mix were used. Each CDR3 protein gets one entry after TCRdb re-called the 5' RACE reads with MiXCR. The sample holds 1.5 million to 2 million distinct CDR3 sequences; around 35% are singletons and the top ten take about 10%.

The receptor's source is a woman in her twenties or thirties in good health. The specimen was blood. The V gene is TRBV25-1, the J gene TRBJ2-3, with TRBD2 matching over 9 bases. For the CDR3, the DNA is TGTGCCAGCAGTGAATCCAATAAGCGGGGGGATAATACGCAGTATTTT. The encoded protein is CASSESNKRGDNTQYF.